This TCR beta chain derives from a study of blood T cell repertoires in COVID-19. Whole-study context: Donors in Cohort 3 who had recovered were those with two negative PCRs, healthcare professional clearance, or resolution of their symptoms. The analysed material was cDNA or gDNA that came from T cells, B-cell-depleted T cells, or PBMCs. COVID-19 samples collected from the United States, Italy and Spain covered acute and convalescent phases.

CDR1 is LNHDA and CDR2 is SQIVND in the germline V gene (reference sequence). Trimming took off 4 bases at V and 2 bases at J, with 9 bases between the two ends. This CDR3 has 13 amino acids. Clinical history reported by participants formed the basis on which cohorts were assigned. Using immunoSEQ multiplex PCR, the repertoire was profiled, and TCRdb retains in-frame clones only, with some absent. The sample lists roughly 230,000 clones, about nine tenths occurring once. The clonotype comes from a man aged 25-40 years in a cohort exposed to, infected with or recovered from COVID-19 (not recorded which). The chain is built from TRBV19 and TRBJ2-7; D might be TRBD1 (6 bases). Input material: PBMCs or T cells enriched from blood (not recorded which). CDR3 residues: CASSTTGTYEQYF. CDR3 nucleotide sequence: TGTGCCAGTAGTACGACAGGTACCTACGAGCAGTACTTC.